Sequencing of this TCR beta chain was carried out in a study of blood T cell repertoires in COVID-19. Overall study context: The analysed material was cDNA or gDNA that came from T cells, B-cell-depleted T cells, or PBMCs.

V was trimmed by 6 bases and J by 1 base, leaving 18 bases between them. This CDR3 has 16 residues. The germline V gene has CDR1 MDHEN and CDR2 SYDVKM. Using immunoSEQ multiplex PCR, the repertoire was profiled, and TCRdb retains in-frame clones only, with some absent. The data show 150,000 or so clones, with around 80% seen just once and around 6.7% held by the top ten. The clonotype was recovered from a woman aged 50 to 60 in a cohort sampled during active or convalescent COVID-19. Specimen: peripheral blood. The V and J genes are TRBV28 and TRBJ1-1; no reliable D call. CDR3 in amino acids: CASRLALRGKNTEAFF. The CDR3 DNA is TGTGCCAGCAGATTAGCCCTGCGAGGAAAGAACACTGAAGCTTTCTTT.